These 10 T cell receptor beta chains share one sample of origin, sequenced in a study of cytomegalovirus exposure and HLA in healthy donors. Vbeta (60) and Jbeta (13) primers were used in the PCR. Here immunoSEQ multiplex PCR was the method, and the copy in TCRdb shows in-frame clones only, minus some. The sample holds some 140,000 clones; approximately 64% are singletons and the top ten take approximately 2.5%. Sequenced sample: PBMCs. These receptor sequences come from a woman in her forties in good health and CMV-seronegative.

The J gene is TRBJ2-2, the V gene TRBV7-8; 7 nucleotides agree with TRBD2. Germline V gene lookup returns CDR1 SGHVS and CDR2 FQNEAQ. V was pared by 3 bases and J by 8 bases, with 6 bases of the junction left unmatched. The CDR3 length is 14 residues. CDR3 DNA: TGTGCCAGCAGCTTCACCCGCGGGGGAGGGGAGCTGTTTTTT. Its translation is CASSFTRGGGELFF. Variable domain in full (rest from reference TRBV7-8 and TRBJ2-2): GAGVSQSPRYKVAKRGQDVALRCDPISGHVSLFWYQQALGQGPEFLTYFQNEAQLDKSGLPSDRFFAERPEGSVSTLKIQRTQQEDSAVYLCASSFTRGGGELFFGEGSRLTVL.

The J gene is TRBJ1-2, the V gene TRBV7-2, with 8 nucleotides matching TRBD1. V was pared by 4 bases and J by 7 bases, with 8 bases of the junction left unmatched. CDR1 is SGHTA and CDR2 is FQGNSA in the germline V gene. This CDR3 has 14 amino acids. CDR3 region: CASSSDRGHGGYTF. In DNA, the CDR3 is TGTGCCAGCAGCTCTGACAGGGGACATGGTGGCTACACCTTC.

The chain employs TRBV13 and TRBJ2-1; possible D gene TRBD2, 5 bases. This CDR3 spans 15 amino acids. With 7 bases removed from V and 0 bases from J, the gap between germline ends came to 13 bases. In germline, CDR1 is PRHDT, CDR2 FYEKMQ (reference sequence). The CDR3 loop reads CASIPPGSSYNEQFF. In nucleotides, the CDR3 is TGTGCCAGCATCCCCCCGGGGAGCTCCTACAATGAGCAGTTCTTC.

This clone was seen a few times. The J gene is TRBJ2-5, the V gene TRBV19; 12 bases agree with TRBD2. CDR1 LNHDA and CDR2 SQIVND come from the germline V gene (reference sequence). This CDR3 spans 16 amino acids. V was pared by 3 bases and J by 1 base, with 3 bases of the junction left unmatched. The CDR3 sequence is CASSIRTSGAQETQYF. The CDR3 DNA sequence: TGTGCCAGTAGTATCCGGACTAGCGGGGCCCAAGAGACCCAGTACTTC.

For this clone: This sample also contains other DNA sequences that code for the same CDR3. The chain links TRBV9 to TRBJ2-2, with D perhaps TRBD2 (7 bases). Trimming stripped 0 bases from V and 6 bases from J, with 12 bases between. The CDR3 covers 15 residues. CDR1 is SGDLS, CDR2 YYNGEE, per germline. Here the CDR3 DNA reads TGTGCCAGCAGCGTAGGAGGGAGGGGGGCCGGGGAGCTGTTTTTT. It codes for CASSVGGRGAGELFF.

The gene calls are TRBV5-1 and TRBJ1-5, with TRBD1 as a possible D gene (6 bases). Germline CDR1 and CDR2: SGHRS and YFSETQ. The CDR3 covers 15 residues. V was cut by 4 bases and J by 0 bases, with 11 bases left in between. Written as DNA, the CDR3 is TGCGCCAGCAGCCCGGACAGTTATAGCAATCAGCCCCAGCATTTT. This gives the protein CASSPDSYSNQPQHF.

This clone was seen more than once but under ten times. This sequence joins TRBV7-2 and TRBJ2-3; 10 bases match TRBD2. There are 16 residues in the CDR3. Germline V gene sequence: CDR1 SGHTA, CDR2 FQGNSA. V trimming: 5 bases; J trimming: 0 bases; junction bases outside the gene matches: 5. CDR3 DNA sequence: TGTGCCAGCAGCCCAGGACTAGCGGCAAGCACAGATACGCAGTATTTT. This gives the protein CASSPGLAASTDTQYF.

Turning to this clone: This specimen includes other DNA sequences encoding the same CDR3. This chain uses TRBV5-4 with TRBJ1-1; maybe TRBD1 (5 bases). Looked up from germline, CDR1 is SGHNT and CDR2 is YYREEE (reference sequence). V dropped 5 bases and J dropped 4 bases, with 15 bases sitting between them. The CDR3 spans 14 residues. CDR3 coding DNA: TGTGCCAGCAGGCCCGGGTACGGGGGCACTGAAGCTTTCTTT. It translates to CASRPGYGGTEAFF. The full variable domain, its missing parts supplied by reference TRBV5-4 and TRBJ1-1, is ETGVTQSPTHLIKTRGQQVTLRCSSQSGHNTVSWYQQALGQGPQFIFQYYREEENGRGNFPPRFSGLQFPNYSSELNVNALELDDSALYLCASRPGYGGTEAFFGQGTRLTVV.

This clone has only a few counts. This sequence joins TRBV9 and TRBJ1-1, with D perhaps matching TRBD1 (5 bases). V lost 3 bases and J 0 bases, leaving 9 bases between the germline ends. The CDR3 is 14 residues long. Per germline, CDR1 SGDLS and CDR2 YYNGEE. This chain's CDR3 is CASSAGIMNTEAFF. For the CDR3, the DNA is TGTGCCAGCAGCGCAGGGATTATGAACACTGAAGCTTTCTTT.

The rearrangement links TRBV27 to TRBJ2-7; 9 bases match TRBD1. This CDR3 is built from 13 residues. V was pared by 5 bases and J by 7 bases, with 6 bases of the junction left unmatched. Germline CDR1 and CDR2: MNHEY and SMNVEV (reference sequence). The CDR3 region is CASSLGTGLEQYF. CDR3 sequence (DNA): TGTGCCAGCAGTCTCGGGACAGGGCTTGAGCAGTACTTC.